One sample yielded the 28 T cell receptor beta chains listed below, sequenced in a study of Ad26.COV2.S vaccination and SARS-CoV-2 variants. Only in-frame clones appear in the TCRdb table, and some are missing; sequencing was by immunoSEQ multiplex PCR. The sample yields about 370,000 clones, roughly nine tenths seen once. Treatment described: roughly 19 received Ad26.COV2.S at low or high dose, single or two shots; 5 received placebo; per-sample allocation not given. Each sample was drawn 63 days after the first injection (of vaccine or placebo). Sequences were derived from peripheral blood, sampled in a trial of Ad26.COV2.S vaccine versus placebo. These receptors all stem from a person between 18 and 60 years old who received the Ad26.COV2.S COVID-19 vaccine or a placebo.

The gene calls are TRBV5-4 and TRBJ1-1; no reliable D call. The CDR3 consists of 10 residues. Germline V gene sequence: CDR1 SGHNT, CDR2 YYREEE (reference sequence). The germline V and J ends were trimmed by 0 bases and 11 bases, with 5 bases remaining between them. For the CDR3, the DNA is TGTGCCAGCAGCTTGGATGCGGCTTTCTTT. It is translated as CASSLDAAFF.

The chain joins TRBV2 to TRBJ2-5, with a possible D match to TRBD1 (6 bases). The V end was cut by 4 bases, the J end by 3 bases, with 12 bases between. CDR1 and CDR2 from the germline V gene are SNHLY and FYNNEI. The CDR3 runs 14 residues. CDR3 sequence reads: CASSVDRNKETQYF. For the CDR3, the DNA is TGTGCCAGCAGTGTAGACAGGAATAAAGAGACCCAGTACTTC.

V is TRBV6-1 and J is TRBJ2-7, with D perhaps TRBD1 (6 bases). The CDR3 loop spans 17 amino acids. Per the germline V gene, CDR1 is MNHNS and CDR2 is SASEGT. Between the trimmed V and J ends, which lost 2 bases and 3 bases, there was a span of 20 bases. CDR3 loop: CASSEISRGTRYYEQYF. In DNA, the CDR3 is TGTGCCAGCAGTGAAATATCGAGGGGGACAAGATACTACGAGCAGTACTTC.

The V gene is TRBV7-9, the J gene TRBJ1-2; 7 bases map to TRBD1. Germline-derived CDR1 and CDR2 are SEHNR and FQNEAQ (reference sequence). V gave up 3 bases and J gave up 1 base; unmatched junction bases: 8. The CDR3 runs 16 residues. The CDR3 nucleotides read TGTGCCAGCAGCTTCCGACAGGGATTCGATAACTATGGCTACACCTTC. This codes for CASSFRQGFDNYGYTF.

The gene calls are TRBV18 and TRBJ1-2; 7 bases line up with TRBD1. This CDR3 has 14 residues. V trimming: 2 bases; J trimming: 4 bases; junction bases outside the gene matches: 4. Looked up from germline, CDR1 is KGHSH and CDR2 is LQKENI. The CDR3 nucleotides read TGTGCCAGCTCACCAGGGACAGCGGCCTATGGCTACACCTTC. Translated, it gives CASSPGTAAYGYTF.

This clone was detected once. The chain links TRBV7-8 to TRBJ2-3; 10 nucleotides agree with TRBD2. The CDR3 is made up of 17 amino acids. V lost 4 bases and J lost 2; bases outside the gene matches: 9. Germline assignment: CDR1 SGHVS and CDR2 FQNEAQ. DNA of the CDR3: TGTGCCAGCAGCTCAGGTAGCGGGGGGTTCCTCACAGATACGCAGTATTTT. Protein: CASSSGSGGFLTDTQYF.

The rearrangement uses TRBV2 and TRBJ1-4; TRBD1 might be the D (5 bases). The CDR3 contains 14 residues. V shed 7 bases and J shed 10 bases, with 19 bases lying between them. Germline V gives CDR1 SNHLY, CDR2 FYNNEI. Here the CDR3 DNA reads TGTGCCAGCACGGGGGGGTCCGGGGACGGAAAACTGTTTTTT. Its protein is CASTGGSGDGKLFF.

V usage is TRBV6-5 and J usage is TRBJ2-5; D is tentatively TRBD1 or TRBD2 (5 bases each). V lost 7 bases to trimming and J lost 3 bases, with 12 bases between them. Germline loops: CDR1 MNHEY, CDR2 SVGAGI. CDR3 length equals 13 residues. The CDR3 DNA reads as TGTGCCAGCAACCAGGGAGTTAAAGAGACCCAGTACTTC. This sequence encodes CASNQGVKETQYF.

In regard to this clone: At the DNA level, this CDR3 is encoded by other sequences in the same sample as well. CDR3 in DNA: TGTGCCAGCAGCTTACCGGTCGGGGAGCTGTTTTTT. This encodes CASSLPVGELFF. The genes are TRBV11-2 and TRBJ2-2; D remains unclear. Deletions cut 2 bases from V and 7 bases from J, with 5 bases between. The CDR3 totals 12 residues. CDR1 SGHAT and CDR2 FQNNGV come from the germline V gene.

V gene TRBV5-4 combines with J gene TRBJ2-3; D may be TRBD1 (6 bases). The germline CDR1 and CDR2 sequences are SGHNT and YYREEE (reference sequence). CDR3 size: 13 residues. The V end lost 2 bases, the J end lost 3 bases, and 7 bases lay between the germline ends. The CDR3 spells CASSFTGTDTQYF. CDR3 DNA sequence: TGTGCCAGCAGCTTTACAGGGACAGATACGCAGTATTTT.

This clone was seen a few times. The chain couples TRBV7-2 to TRBJ1-6; no definite D call. Trimming pared 4 bases from V and 4 bases from J, leaving 17 bases between. CDR3 length: 17 amino acids. Germline CDR1 SGHTA, CDR2 FQGNSA. The CDR3, as DNA: TGTGCCAGCAGCTCCCCGGCCCCAACCGATTATAATTCACCCCTCCACTTT. It yields the protein CASSSPAPTDYNSPLHF.

This rearrangement joins TRBV19 to TRBJ1-1; the D is unclear. The CDR3 loop spans 15 amino acids. The germline V gene has CDR1 LNHDA and CDR2 SQIVND (reference sequence). Trimming took off 3 bases at V and 5 bases at J, with 16 bases between the two ends. In DNA form, the CDR3 reads TGTGCCAGTAGTATCAATGACCTCGTGGAGACTGAAGCTTTCTTT. This gives the protein CASSINDLVETEAFF.

This clone has a single count. The chain is built from TRBV2 and TRBJ2-5; 9 nucleotides match TRBD1. There are 12 residues in the CDR3. With 8 bases clipped from V and 7 bases from J, the junction kept 5 bases outside the gene matches. Germline CDR1 is SNHLY and CDR2 is FYNNEI. For the CDR3, the DNA is TGTGCCAGCGGACAGGGGTTGGGGACCCAGTACTTC. This codes for CASGQGLGTQYF.

This clone was observed once. The gene calls are TRBV5-1 and TRBJ2-2, with TRBD2 identical over 7 bases. V shed 3 bases and J 1 base; nucleotides not matched to a gene: 9. This CDR3 is 17 amino acids long. Germline loops: CDR1 SGHRS, CDR2 YFSETQ. The CDR3 is CASSWEGSALNTGELFF. The CDR3 coding sequence is TGCGCCAGCAGCTGGGAGGGATCGGCTCTGAACACCGGGGAGCTGTTTTTT.

This clone appeared a single time. V and J are TRBV10-3 and TRBJ2-5; 7 nucleotides align to TRBD1. CDR1 and CDR2 (germline): ENHRY, SYGVKD. The CDR3 is 13 amino acids. V lost 9 bases to trimming and J lost 5 bases; unmatched junction nucleotides: 9. The CDR3 sequence is CAIWAGGTETQYF. The CDR3 nucleotides read TGTGCCATTTGGGCAGGGGGTACTGAGACCCAGTACTTC.

The chain carries TRBV4-3 and TRBJ1-2; D is unclear. V lost 1 base to trimming and J lost 0 bases, with 9 bases between them. CDR3 length: 15 amino acids. The germline V gene has CDR1 LGHNA and CDR2 YSLEER. The CDR3 loop is CASSQGAEANYGYTF. CDR3 bases: TGCGCCAGCAGCCAAGGGGCGGAAGCTAACTATGGCTACACCTTC.

This clone was seen a single time. The gene calls are TRBV7-6 and TRBJ1-6; D unclear. CDR1 and CDR2 from the germline V gene are SGHVS and FNYEAQ. Trimming stripped 2 bases from V and 8 bases from J, with 22 bases between. CDR3 length: 18 residues. CDR3 sequence reads: CASSLFPLGRREDSPLHF. The CDR3 DNA reads TGTGCCAGCAGCTTATTCCCCCTAGGACGGCGAGAGGATTCACCCCTCCACTTT.

The CDR3: CATSSLREGANENTEAFF. CDR3 coding DNA: TGTGCCACCAGCAGTCTCCGAGAGGGGGCAAACGAGAACACTGAAGCTTTCTTT. The rearrangement links TRBV15 to TRBJ1-1; 7 bases are a match to TRBD1. Germline CDR1 and CDR2: LNHNV and YYDKDF (reference sequence). CDR3 length: 18 amino acids. Trimming cost V 3 bases and J 1 base; bases outside gene matches: 14.

The chain joins TRBV3-1 (or the pseudogene TRBV3-2) to TRBJ1-2; 9 bases are shared with TRBD1. The CDR3 length is 15 residues. Germline V CDR1 and CDR2: LGHDT, YNNKEL (reference sequence). The V gene end was trimmed by 7 bases and the J gene end by 3 bases; junction bases not matched to a gene: 9. CDR3 sequence: CASITGTGLDYGYTF. CDR3 bases: TGTGCCAGCATCACCGGGACAGGGTTAGACTATGGCTACACCTTC.

V and J are TRBV2 and TRBJ2-1; 8 bases are a match to TRBD2. The ends lost 4 bases at V and 13 bases at J; junction bases unmatched: 6. This CDR3 spans 12 amino acids. Germline V CDR1 and CDR2: SNHLY, FYNNEI. The CDR3 DNA is TGTGCCAGCAGTGCTTCCTGGACTAGCCAGTTCTTC. Encoded protein: CASSASWTSQFF.

The V and J genes are TRBV9 and TRBJ2-5; D is unclear. This CDR3 has 15 amino acids. Germline CDR1 reads SGDLS; CDR2 reads YYNGEE. The germline V and J ends were trimmed by 6 bases and 4 bases, with 19 bases remaining between them. The CDR3 DNA follows: TGTGCCAGCACCGCCTTTTCCGGCCAAAGAGAGACCCAGTACTTC. Amino acids: CASTAFSGQRETQYF.

The chain joins TRBV6-5 to TRBJ1-2; 7 bases agree with TRBD1. There are 15 residues in the CDR3. The trim removed 4 bases at V and 1 base at J, leaving 6 bases unmatched. Germline CDR1 MNHEY, CDR2 SVGAGI. CDR3 bases: TGTGCCAGCAGTTCCCCGACAGGGAGTAACTATGGCTACACCTTC. This sequence encodes CASSSPTGSNYGYTF.

The rearrangement uses TRBV11-2 and TRBJ1-4, with D possibly being TRBD1 (5 bases). CDR1 SGHAT and CDR2 FQNNGV come from the germline V gene. The CDR3 contains 15 residues. V was shortened by 0 bases and J by 7 bases, with 12 bases between the two germline ends. CDR3 in DNA: TGTGCCAGCAGCTTAGATCCGGGGGTCGCTGAAAAACTGTTTTTT. This codes for CASSLDPGVAEKLFF.

The chain has TRBV11-2 and TRBJ2-5; D is possibly TRBD2 (5 bases). V lost 5 bases, J lost 5 bases, and 21 bases lay in between. CDR3 length: 16 amino acids. Germline values: CDR1 SGHAT, CDR2 FQNNGV. In nucleotides, the CDR3 is TGTGCCAGCAGCCCCAGCGTGGGTATGGGCGGGGAGACCCAGTACTTC. This translates into CASSPSVGMGGETQYF.

This sequence joins TRBV3-1 (or the pseudogene TRBV3-2) and TRBJ1-1; D perhaps matches TRBD1 (6 bases). CDR3 length: 14 residues. CDR1 LGHDT and CDR2 YNNKEL come from the germline V gene (reference sequence). Trimming cost V 7 bases and J 0 bases, with 12 bases left between them. As DNA, the CDR3 is TGTGCCAGCACCCCCGGGACACTGAACACTGAAGCTTTCTTT. Encoded protein: CASTPGTLNTEAFF.

The genes are TRBV5-1 and TRBJ2-7, with D possibly being TRBD1 (5 bases). The V end lost 2 bases, the J end lost 6 bases, and 12 bases lay between the germline ends. From germline, CDR1 is SGHRS and CDR2 YFSETQ. This CDR3 is 13 amino acids long. In DNA form, the CDR3 reads TGCGCCAGCAGCTTCCCTCAGGGTTCCGAGCAGTACTTC. Translating it yields CASSFPQGSEQYF.

The V gene is TRBV25-1, the J gene TRBJ1-3; no reliable D call. V dropped 4 bases and J dropped 0 bases, with 7 bases sitting between them. There are 14 residues in the CDR3. In germline, CDR1 is MGHDK, CDR2 SYGVNS. CDR3 sequence: CASSAWDSGNTIYF. The DNA for the CDR3 is TGTGCCAGCAGTGCCTGGGACTCTGGAAACACCATATATTTT.

The chain links TRBV6-5 to TRBJ1-6; weak D call: TRBD1 (5 bases). Trimming cost V 2 bases and J 10 bases, with 12 bases left between them. CDR1 and CDR2 from the germline V gene are MNHEY and SVGAGI. There are 14 residues in the CDR3. This CDR3 reads CASSYDWGNSPLHF. CDR3 bases: TGTGCCAGCAGTTACGATTGGGGCAACTCACCCCTCCACTTT.